These 32 T cell receptor beta chains were all obtained from the same sample, sequenced in a study of T cell responses to AZD1222 COVID-19 vaccine. Sequenced by immunoSEQ multiplex PCR; TCRdb stores in-frame clones only, minus some. Of 150,000 to 160,000 clones in the sample, 90% were seen once. The sequencing used peripheral blood, collected on day 0 of AZD1222 vaccination. The receptors originated from an adult in good health.

This clone was seen a few times. The chain carries TRBV28 and TRBJ1-2, with no clear D. Germline CDR1 reads MDHEN; CDR2 reads SYDVKM. Trimming stripped 3 bases from V and 10 bases from J, with 12 bases between. The CDR3 runs to 12 residues. The chain's CDR3 is CASSFGSVDYTF. The CDR3 DNA sequence: TGTGCCAGCAGTTTTGGGTCGGTTGACTACACCTTC.

This clone showed up just once. The chain carries TRBV10-1 and TRBJ2-7, with D perhaps matching TRBD2 (6 bases). V gave up 2 bases and J gave up 2 bases, with 19 bases separating them. This CDR3 comprises 17 residues. Germline CDR1 is WNHNN and CDR2 is SYGVQD (reference sequence). CDR3 loop: CASSEGPADYKTYEQYF. DNA for the CDR3: TGCGCCAGCAGTGAGGGGCCAGCGGACTACAAAACCTACGAGCAGTACTTC.

A note on this clone: Other DNA sequences within the sample encode an identical CDR3. The V and J genes are TRBV10-3 and TRBJ2-5, with D unclear. The length of the CDR3 is 13 residues. CDR1 ENHRY and CDR2 SYGVKD come from the germline V gene. The V gene lost 2 bases and the J gene lost 4 bases, with 8 bases spanning the gap. CDR3 protein: CAISEGLGETQYF. The CDR3, as DNA: TGTGCCATCAGTGAGGGGCTGGGAGAGACCCAGTACTTC.

The chain uses TRBV2 and TRBJ1-2; 10 bases map to TRBD1. The length of the CDR3 is 13 residues. Trimming removed 6 bases from V and 3 bases from J; junction bases left unmatched: 1. Germline V gene sequence: CDR1 SNHLY, CDR2 FYNNEI. The chain's CDR3 is CASSGTGDYGYTF. For the CDR3, the DNA is TGTGCCAGCAGCGGGACAGGGGACTATGGCTACACCTTC.

The gene calls are TRBV27 and TRBJ2-3; the match to TRBD2 covers 16 bases. The CDR3 is made up of 16 amino acids. Germline-derived CDR1 and CDR2 are MNHEY and SMNVEV (reference sequence). With V trimmed by 3 bases and J by 4 bases, 1 base remained unmatched. Here the CDR3 reads CASSLGTSGRADTQYF. The CDR3 region has the DNA TGTGCCAGCAGTTTGGGGACTAGCGGGAGGGCAGATACGCAGTATTTT.

This sequence joins TRBV3-1 (or the pseudogene TRBV3-2) and TRBJ2-2; D gene unclear. V lost 0 bases and J 7 bases, leaving 3 bases between the germline ends. Germline V CDR1 and CDR2: LGHDT, YNNKEL (reference sequence). This CDR3 region has 12 residues. CDR3 DNA: TGTGCCAGCAGCCAAGAGGTCGGGGAGCTGTTTTTT. It encodes CASSQEVGELFF.

The rearrangement links TRBV11-2 to TRBJ2-7; D is unresolved. This CDR3 has 16 amino acids. The germline V gene encodes CDR1 SGHAT and CDR2 FQNNGV. V was shortened by 0 bases and J by 3 bases, with 15 bases between the two germline ends. This CDR3 reads CASSLDPRAGLYEQYF. The CDR3, as DNA: TGTGCCAGCAGCTTAGATCCTAGGGCTGGGCTCTACGAGCAGTACTTC.

V and J are TRBV25-1 and TRBJ2-7; a weak D match, TRBD1 (6 bases). Germline V gene sequence: CDR1 MGHDK, CDR2 SYGVNS. Trimming cost V 2 bases and J 6 bases, with 23 bases left between them. This CDR3 comprises 17 residues. The CDR3 reads CASSENNKMTGRLEQYF. The CDR3 nucleotides read TGTGCCAGCAGTGAAAATAATAAAATGACAGGTCGGCTCGAGCAGTACTTC.

The rearrangement uses TRBV9 and TRBJ2-7; TRBD2 is a possible D gene (6 bases). CDR3 size: 14 residues. Trimming stripped 4 bases from V and 2 bases from J, with 13 bases between. The germline gives CDR1 SGDLS, CDR2 YYNGEE. The CDR3 loop is CASSPTSIAYEQYF. For the CDR3, the DNA is TGTGCCAGCAGCCCGACTAGTATAGCCTACGAGCAGTACTTC.

This chain links TRBV5-1 with TRBJ2-7; D is possibly TRBD2 (5 bases). With 1 base removed from V and 3 bases from J, the gap between germline ends came to 14 bases. Germline lookup yields CDR1 SGHRS and CDR2 YFSETQ. The CDR3 sequence is 15 residues long. The CDR3 here is CASSLTSLAGYEQYF. As DNA, the CDR3 is TGCGCCAGCAGCTTGACGTCGCTAGCAGGCTACGAGCAGTACTTC.

The chain joins TRBV5-1 to TRBJ1-2, with TRBD1 matching over 8 bases. The ends lost 3 bases at V and 4 bases at J; junction bases unmatched: 5. Germline assignment: CDR1 SGHRS and CDR2 YFSETQ. The CDR3 is 14 amino acids. In DNA form, the CDR3 reads TGCGCCAGCAGCTCGGTCGGACAGGGCTATGGCTACACCTTC. Amino acids: CASSSVGQGYGYTF.

The chain has TRBV14 and TRBJ2-5; D may be TRBD2 (5 bases). With 3 bases removed from V and 1 base from J, the gap between germline ends came to 21 bases. CDR3 length: 18 amino acids. Looked up from germline, CDR1 is SGHDN and CDR2 is FVKESK. The CDR3 DNA sequence: TGTGCCAGCAGCCAGTTGAGGACCGGGATCCTCTCCCAAGAGACCCAGTACTTC. This codes for CASSQLRTGILSQETQYF. The complete variable domain, with remaining parts taken from reference TRBV14 and TRBJ2-5, reads EAGVTQFPSHSVIEKGQTVTLRCDPISGHDNLYWYRRVMGKEIKFLLHFVKESKQDESGMPNNRFLAERTGGTYSTLKVQPAELEDSGVYFCASSQLRTGILSQETQYFGPGTRLLVL.

The chain recombines TRBV19 with TRBJ2-2; weak D call: TRBD1 (6 bases). This CDR3 is built from 13 residues. V was pared by 3 bases and J by 5 bases, with 7 bases between. The germline CDR1 and CDR2 sequences are LNHDA and SQIVND (reference sequence). For the CDR3, the DNA is TGTGCCAGTAGTATGACAGGTACCGGGGAGCTGTTTTTT. It translates to CASSMTGTGELFF.

The rearrangement uses TRBV30 and TRBJ1-5; no definite D call. Germline V gene lookup returns CDR1 GTSNPN and CDR2 SVGIG (reference sequence). This CDR3 contains 11 residues. V lost 2 bases, J lost 7 bases, and 6 bases lay in between. The CDR3 nucleotides read TGTGCCTGGAGTTCGGAGCAGCCCCAGCATTTT. Amino acids: CAWSSEQPQHF.

This clone came up once. This chain joins TRBV12-3 or TRBV12-4 and TRBJ1-1, with D unclear. The CDR3 totals 13 residues. Trimming removed 3 bases at V and 4 bases at J, with 9 bases between. The CDR3 loop reads CASSLRASTEAFF. The CDR3 coding sequence is TGTGCCAGCAGTTTGAGGGCGAGCACTGAAGCTTTCTTT.

This CDR3 is CASSLGAGVNYGYTF. The DNA for the CDR3 is TGTGCCAGCAGCTTAGGTGCTGGTGTCAACTATGGCTACACCTTC. The rearrangement joins TRBV11-2 to TRBJ1-2; D gene ambiguous. Trimming pared 1 base from V and 2 bases from J, leaving 11 bases between. The CDR3 is 15 residues long. From germline, CDR1 is SGHAT and CDR2 FQNNGV.

The rearrangement joins TRBV5-4 to TRBJ2-1; TRBD1 matches 8 bases. The trim removed 0 bases at V and 4 bases at J, leaving 6 bases unmatched. Germline V CDR1 and CDR2: SGHNT, YYREEE (reference sequence). This CDR3 comprises 16 residues. CDR3 in amino acids: CASSLEQGARYNEQFF. CDR3 in DNA: TGTGCCAGCAGCTTGGAGCAGGGGGCACGGTACAATGAGCAGTTCTTC.

The CDR3 is CAWGGGAATLANYGYTF. The CDR3 DNA reads TGTGCCTGGGGAGGGGGCGCCGCCACCCTCGCTAACTATGGCTACACCTTC. V and J are TRBV30 and TRBJ1-2, with 7 nucleotides matching TRBD1. Germline V gene sequence: CDR1 GTSNPN, CDR2 SVGIG (reference sequence). This CDR3 region has 17 residues. The V and J ends lost 5 bases and 0 bases, in that order; junction bases with no gene match: 15.

This clone was seen a few times. CDR3 bases: TGTGCCAGCAGTCTTTCGGGGGACACTGAAGCTTTCTTT. It yields the protein CASSLSGDTEAFF. This sequence joins TRBV28 and TRBJ1-1, with D maybe TRBD1 (5 bases). This CDR3 is built from 13 residues. Deletions cut 5 bases from V and 3 bases from J, with 10 bases between. CDR1 and CDR2 (germline): MDHEN, SYDVKM.

This chain connects TRBV2 to TRBJ2-7, with D tentatively TRBD1 or TRBD2 (5 bases each). V lost 10 bases, J lost 0 bases, and 13 bases lay in between. The CDR3 runs 13 residues. Germline V gene lookup returns CDR1 SNHLY and CDR2 FYNNEI. As DNA, the CDR3 is TGTGCCACCGGGACCGTGAGCTCCTACGAGCAGTACTTC. Translating it yields CATGTVSSYEQYF. Full variable domain (outside the CDR3, taken from reference TRBV2 and TRBJ2-7): EPEVTQTPSHQVTQMGQEVILRCVPISNHLYFYWYRQILGQKVEFLVSFYNNEISEKSEIFDDQFSVERPDGSNFTLKIRSTKLEDSAMYFCATGTVSSYEQYFGPGTRLTVT.

This sequence joins TRBV6-2 or TRBV6-3 and TRBJ2-7; 11 bases are a match to TRBD2. The germline V gene has CDR1 MNHEY and CDR2 SVGEGT. There are 15 residues in the CDR3. Unmatched junction bases numbered 7, after V lost 5 bases and J lost 4 bases. For the CDR3, the DNA is TGTGCCAGCAGTAAAACTAGCGGGAGATCTTACGAGCAGTACTTC. This encodes CASSKTSGRSYEQYF.

The rearrangement joins TRBV27 to TRBJ2-1; D is unclear. V lost 7 bases and J 5 bases, leaving 12 bases between the germline ends. From germline, CDR1 is MNHEY and CDR2 SMNVEV (reference sequence). The CDR3 extends over 13 amino acids. The CDR3 loop is CASTTTVNNEQFF. The CDR3 nucleotides are TGTGCCAGCACTACGACCGTAAACAATGAGCAGTTCTTC.

The table lists this clone with a few counts. The V call is TRBV6-2 or TRBV6-3, the J call TRBJ1-5; D ambiguous. CDR1 and CDR2 from the germline V gene are MNHEY and SVGEGT. V lost 0 bases and J 2 bases, leaving 8 bases between the germline ends. The CDR3 has 15 residues. The CDR3: CASSYSIEGNQPQHF. CDR3 nucleotides: TGTGCCAGCAGTTACTCCATAGAAGGCAATCAGCCCCAGCATTTT.

A few counts support this clone. This sequence joins TRBV27 and TRBJ2-1, with 11 bases fitting TRBD2. The CDR3 is 16 residues long. The germline V gene encodes CDR1 MNHEY and CDR2 SMNVEV (reference sequence). Trimming cost V 4 bases and J 3 bases; bases outside gene matches: 5. In DNA form, the CDR3 reads TGTGCCAGCAGTTACCTCACTAGCGGGAGCTACAATGAGCAGTTCTTC. Protein product: CASSYLTSGSYNEQFF.

This clone appeared many times. The sample carries other DNA sequences with the same CDR3. The genes are TRBV7-2 and TRBJ1-1; no firm D call. The germline V gene encodes CDR1 SGHTA and CDR2 FQGNSA. The V end was cut by 5 bases, the J end by 2 bases, with 9 bases between. The CDR3 has 13 residues. The CDR3 DNA reads as TGTGCCAGCAGCCTGGGATATAACACTGAAGCTTTCTTT. It is translated as CASSLGYNTEAFF.

The chain combines TRBV18 with TRBJ2-7; no clear D gene. The CDR3 is made up of 13 amino acids. Germline assignment: CDR1 KGHSH and CDR2 LQKENI. V lost 6 bases and J 4 bases, leaving 13 bases between the germline ends. The CDR3 sequence: CASSGSAFYEQYF. The CDR3 DNA is TGTGCCAGCTCGGGCAGTGCCTTTTACGAGCAGTACTTC. Drawing the rest from reference TRBV18 and TRBJ2-7, the complete variable domain is NAGVMQNPRHLVRRRGQEARLRCSPMKGHSHVYWYRQLPEEGLKFMVYLQKENIIDESGMPKERFSAEFPKEGPSILRIQQVVRGDSAAYFCASSGSAFYEQYFGPGTRLTVT.

This CDR3 is CAISREGNYGYTF. CDR3 coding DNA: TGTGCTATAAGCCGAGAGGGGAACTATGGCTACACCTTC. The chain combines TRBV28 with TRBJ1-2; D might be TRBD1 (5 bases). There are 13 residues in the CDR3. Germline V gives CDR1 MDHEN, CDR2 SYDVKM.

The chain has TRBV13 and TRBJ2-1; 7 nucleotides line up with TRBD1. Germline trimming cut 0 bases from V and 4 bases from J; bases unmatched to any gene: 6. From germline, CDR1 is PRHDT and CDR2 FYEKMQ (reference sequence). This CDR3 has 16 residues. The CDR3 loop is CASSLGYDRVYNEQFF. CDR3 in DNA: TGTGCCAGCAGCTTAGGCTACGACAGGGTATACAATGAGCAGTTCTTC. Together with reference TRBV13 and TRBJ2-1, the CDR3 gives the full variable domain: AAGVIQSPRHLIKEKRETATLKCYPIPRHDTVYWYQQGPGQDPQFLISFYEKMQSDKGSIPDRFSAQQFSDYHSELNMSSLELGDSALYFCASSLGYDRVYNEQFFGPGTRLTVL.

The V call is TRBV28, the J call TRBJ1-2, with TRBD1 as a possible D gene (5 bases). Germline V gene sequence: CDR1 MDHEN, CDR2 SYDVKM. This CDR3 is 17 amino acids long. V shed 5 bases and J shed 4 bases, with 23 bases lying between them. As DNA, the CDR3 is TGTGCCAGCAGTCCATCATCAGGGCAGAGGCTCTCCTATGGCTACACCTTC. This gives the protein CASSPSSGQRLSYGYTF.

The chain has TRBV25-1 and TRBJ1-1, with D unclear. The germline V gene encodes CDR1 MGHDK and CDR2 SYGVNS. Deletions cut 4 bases from V and 1 base from J, with 10 bases between. The CDR3 length is 14 residues. CDR3: CASSGDPPNTEAFF. CDR3 bases: TGTGCCAGCAGTGGGGATCCCCCGAACACTGAAGCTTTCTTT.

The V call is TRBV15, the J call TRBJ2-6; D possibly corresponds to TRBD1 (6 bases). CDR1 and CDR2 (germline): LNHNV, YYDKDF (reference sequence). The CDR3 runs to 16 residues. V shed 5 bases and J shed 1 base, with 12 bases lying between them. The CDR3 loop is CATSGIGTSGANVLTF. Here the CDR3 DNA reads TGTGCCACCAGCGGGATTGGGACATCTGGGGCCAACGTCCTGACTTTC.

This clone has just one count. The chain is built from TRBV28 and TRBJ2-6; D uncertain. Per germline, CDR1 MDHEN and CDR2 SYDVKM. Trimming cost V 6 bases and J 4 bases, with 10 bases left between them. This CDR3 has 14 residues. The CDR3 region is CASSPMGGANVLTF. In nucleotides, the CDR3 is TGTGCCAGCAGCCCCATGGGGGGGGCCAACGTCCTGACTTTC.